Listed here are 12 T cell receptor beta chains from one sample, sequenced in a study of CDR3 diversity in severe acne. From the PCR reads, TCRdb called clonotypes with MiXCR, one entry per CDR3 protein. The sample records under 95,000 distinct CDR3 sequences, around half being singletons. The sample was blood. All receptors derive from a male donor in good health, serving as a control.

In its sample, this clonotype was seen a few times. The J gene is TRBJ1-6, the V gene TRBV7-9; tentative D call: TRBD1 (5 bases). The ends were cut back, 0 bases at V and 12 bases at J, with 12 bases in the middle. CDR1 and CDR2 (germline): SEHNR, FQNEAQ (reference sequence). This CDR3 is 14 amino acids long. CDR3 nucleotide sequence: TGTGCCAGCAGCTTAGCGGGGGGGTCTAGACCCCTCCACTTT. This codes for CASSLAGGSRPLHF. Full variable domain (missing parts from reference TRBV7-9 and TRBJ1-6): DTGVSQNPRHKITKRGQNVTFRCDPISEHNRLYWYRQTLGQGPEFLTYFQNEAQLEKSRLLSDRFSAERPKGSFSTLEIQRTEQGDSAMYLCASSLAGGSRPLHFGNGTRLTVT.

Ten or more counts support this clonotype. The chain joins TRBV4-1 to TRBJ2-1; 12 bases align to TRBD2. This CDR3 comprises 18 residues. Germline-derived CDR1 and CDR2 are MGHRA and YSYEKL. The ends lost 3 bases at V and 7 bases at J; junction bases unmatched: 13. CDR3 coding DNA: TGCGCCAGCAGCCATCCGCTAGCGGGAGGGCCTAGGGGAAATGAGCAGTTCTTC. It encodes CASSHPLAGGPRGNEQFF.

J is TRBJ1-4 and V is TRBV2; D not resolved. Per germline, CDR1 SNHLY and CDR2 FYNNEI. This CDR3 contains 13 residues. V lost 6 bases to trimming and J lost 7 bases, with 12 bases between them. In DNA, the CDR3 is TGTGCCAGCAGGCCGGGCCGATCTGAAAAACTGTTTTTT. As protein: CASRPGRSEKLFF.

This clonotype was counted ten times or more. The V gene is TRBV20-1, the J gene TRBJ2-7; a possible D gene is TRBD2 (7 bases). V lost 0 bases to trimming and J lost 4 bases, with 13 bases between them. Germline lookup yields CDR1 DFQATT and CDR2 SNEGSKA (reference sequence). The CDR3 has 14 amino acids. The CDR3 region is CSARDSRGTYEQYF. Here the CDR3 DNA reads TGCAGTGCTAGAGATTCGCGGGGGACATACGAGCAGTACTTC.

This rearrangement joins TRBV11-2 to TRBJ2-5; the match to TRBD1 covers 7 bases. The junction had 8 bases not matched to a gene; V was cut back by 2 bases and J by 2 bases. The CDR3 spans 16 residues. Germline assignment: CDR1 SGHAT and CDR2 FQNNGV. CDR3 nucleotides: TGTGCCAGCAGCTTAACCCGACAGGGACGGCAAGAGACCCAGTACTTC. Residues: CASSLTRQGRQETQYF.

The chain links TRBV7-3 to TRBJ1-3; D unresolved. Germline CDR1 reads SGHTA; CDR2 reads FQGTGA. The ends were cut back, 3 bases at V and 3 bases at J, with 9 bases in the middle. The CDR3 loop spans 14 amino acids. CDR3 amino acids: CASSLDASGNTIYF. The CDR3 coding sequence is TGTGCCAGCAGCTTGGATGCCAGTGGAAACACCATATATTTT.

Of note for this clonotype: It may be a read error: a sequence one base away is much more abundant. The chain is built from TRBV7-9 and TRBJ2-6; possible D gene TRBD1, 6 bases. This CDR3 has 16 residues. The germline V gene encodes CDR1 SEHNR and CDR2 FQNEAQ (reference sequence). CDR3 amino acids: CASSSTHRAGANVPTF. As DNA, the CDR3 is TGTGCCAGCAGCTCCACCCACAGGGCTGGGGCCAACGTCCCGACTTTC.

V is TRBV15 and J is TRBJ2-1; perhaps TRBD2 as D (7 bases). With 3 bases removed from V and 4 bases from J, the gap between germline ends came to 16 bases. The germline gives CDR1 LNHNV, CDR2 YYDKDF (reference sequence). This CDR3 is 16 amino acids long. DNA for the CDR3: TGTGCCACCAGCAGCCCGAAGGGGGGGCGGTACAATGAGCAGTTCTTC. Residues: CATSSPKGGRYNEQFF.

J is TRBJ2-7 and V is TRBV7-3, with D uncertain. Between the trimmed V and J ends, which lost 4 bases and 0 bases, there was a span of 10 bases. CDR3 length: 14 residues. From germline, CDR1 is SGHTA and CDR2 FQGTGA. The chain's CDR3 is CASSYSWSSYEQYF. CDR3 DNA: TGTGCCAGCAGCTACTCATGGAGCTCCTACGAGCAGTACTTC.

The chain uses TRBV5-1 and TRBJ1-1; D is unclear. The germline CDR1 and CDR2 sequences are SGHRS and YFSETQ. V lost 0 bases and J 1 base, leaving 7 bases between the germline ends. The CDR3 totals 14 residues. The CDR3, as DNA: TGCGCCAGCAGCTTGGACGGCACGAACACTGAAGCTTTCTTT. Encoded protein: CASSLDGTNTEAFF.

This clonotype was counted a few times. This sequence joins TRBV2 and TRBJ1-5, with D possibly TRBD1 on 5 matching bases. Trimming took off 6 bases at V and 1 base at J, with 16 bases between the two ends. Germline CDR1 is SNHLY and CDR2 is FYNNEI. CDR3 length equals 16 residues. CDR3 amino acids: CASSSPGRRSNQPQHF. The CDR3 DNA sequence: TGTGCCAGCAGCTCCCCGGGACGGAGAAGCAATCAGCCCCAGCATTTT.

This clonotype was picked up a small number of times. The CDR3 DNA is TGTGCCACCAGTGGGGTGGACAGCGGCGGCTACACCTTC. Its protein is CATSGVDSGGYTF. The chain couples TRBV24-1 to TRBJ1-2, with D possibly TRBD1 on 6 matching bases. The CDR3 loop spans 13 amino acids. V was shortened by 5 bases and J by 8 bases, with 14 bases between the two germline ends. Germline V gene data show CDR1 as KGHDR and CDR2 as SFDVKD.